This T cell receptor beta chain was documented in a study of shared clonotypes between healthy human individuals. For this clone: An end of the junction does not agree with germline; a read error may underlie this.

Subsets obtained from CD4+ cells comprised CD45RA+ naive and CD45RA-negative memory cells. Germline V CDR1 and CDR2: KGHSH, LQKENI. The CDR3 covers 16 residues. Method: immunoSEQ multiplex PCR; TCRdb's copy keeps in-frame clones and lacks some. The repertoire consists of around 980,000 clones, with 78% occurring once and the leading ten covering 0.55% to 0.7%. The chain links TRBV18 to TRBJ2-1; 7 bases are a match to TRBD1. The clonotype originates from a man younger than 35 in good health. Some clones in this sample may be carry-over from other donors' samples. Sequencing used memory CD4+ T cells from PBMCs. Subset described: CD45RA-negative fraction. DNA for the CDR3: TGTGCCAGCACACCACCCCGGACAGGTACAGTCAATGAGCAGTTCTTC. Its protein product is CASTPPRTGTVNEQFF.